Given below is one TCR beta chain in context. The antigen is unknown. Per germline, CDR1 SGHTA and CDR2 FQGNSA. The CDR3 extends over 17 amino acids. Germline trimming cut 1 base from V and 8 bases from J; bases unmatched to any gene: 11. This sample was included in a study of cytomegalovirus exposure and HLA in healthy donors. Study results and limitations: Diagnosis of cytomegalovirus status made by the classifier reportedly showed high specificity and sensitivity. According to a later analysis, most TCR beta chains associated with CMV appeared HLA-restricted. Later analysis identified 15,000 to 20,000 TCR beta sequences associated with HLA alleles, using a false discovery rate threshold of 0.05.

The PCR ran on 60 Vbeta and 13 Jbeta primers. Using immunoSEQ multiplex PCR, the repertoire was profiled, and TCRdb retains in-frame clones only, with some absent. The sample holds 200,000 to 250,000 clones, around 80% seen once. There were likely unrecorded immune exposures, though donors were nominally healthy when sampled. The chain carries TRBV7-2 and TRBJ2-1; 10 positions agree with TRBD2. Material: PBMCs. This TCR derives from a woman aged 55 to 70 in good health and CMV-seropositive. In nucleotides, the CDR3 is TGTGCCAGCAGCTTAGGAAGCGGGAGGGCCCCTCGATATGAGCAGTTCTTC. It is translated as CASSLGSGRAPRYEQFF.